These T cell receptor beta chains were read from a single sample in a study of blood T cell repertoires in COVID-19. Profiled with immunoSEQ multiplex PCR; TCRdb holds only in-frame clones, not every one. This sample yields more than 45,000 clones, of which 85% to 90% are seen a single time; 12% to 15% belongs to the top ten. Sequencing used peripheral blood. All receptors come from a man between 65 and 85 years old with acute or convalescent COVID-19. CDR3s include the opening cysteine and the closing phenylalanine or tryptophan. Each record gives: V gene, J gene, clone size, D gene, CDR3 protein, CDR3 DNA. D genes are given only for firm matches. Clone size, where shown, is once, few, many, or a class for clones that have expanded.

v_call: TRBV12-3/TRBV12-4; j_call: TRBJ2-3; clone_size: NA; d_call: TRBD2; cdr3_aa: CASGAGGTQYF; cdr3_nt: TGTGCCAGCGGAGCGGGAGGGACGCAGTATTTT
v_call: TRBV5-6; j_call: TRBJ2-1; clone_size: few; d_call: NA; cdr3_aa: CASSVGHGEFF; cdr3_nt: TGTGCCAGCAGCGTGGGACACGGGGAGTTCTTC
v_call: TRBV6-4; j_call: TRBJ2-1; clone_size: NA; d_call: TRBD1; cdr3_aa: CASSDRTGRHNEQFF; cdr3_nt: TGTGCCAGCAGTGACCGGACAGGGCGCCACAATGAGCAGTTCTTC
v_call: TRBV6-5; j_call: TRBJ1-2; clone_size: NA; d_call: TRBD1; cdr3_aa: CASSYSKGANYGYTF; cdr3_nt: TGTGCCAGCAGTTACTCAAAGGGGGCCAACTATGGCTACACCTTC
v_call: TRBV5-1; j_call: TRBJ2-3; clone_size: NA; d_call: NA; cdr3_aa: CASSRDSLSTDTQYF; cdr3_nt: TGCGCCAGCAGCCGAGACAGTCTAAGCACAGATACGCAGTATTTT
v_call: TRBV6-1; j_call: TRBJ2-1; clone_size: NA; d_call: NA; cdr3_aa: CASSDGIAPYNEQFF; cdr3_nt: TGTGCCAGCAGTGACGGAATAGCGCCCTACAATGAGCAGTTCTTC
v_call: TRBV4-3; j_call: TRBJ1-2; clone_size: few; d_call: TRBD1; cdr3_aa: CASSQDGQGDGYTF; cdr3_nt: TGCGCCAGCAGCCAAGATGGGCAGGGGGATGGCTACACCTTC
v_call: TRBV6-6; j_call: TRBJ1-2; clone_size: NA; d_call: NA; cdr3_aa: CASSYDDSYGYTF; cdr3_nt: TGTGCCAGCAGTTACGACGACAGCTATGGCTACACCTTC
v_call: TRBV6-5; j_call: TRBJ1-1; clone_size: NA; d_call: NA; cdr3_aa: CASSWGGDTEAFF; cdr3_nt: TGTGCCAGCAGTTGGGGGGGGGACACTGAAGCTTTCTTT
v_call: TRBV4-3; j_call: TRBJ2-3; clone_size: NA; d_call: NA; cdr3_aa: CASSQDRTGWTDTQYF; cdr3_nt: TGCGCCAGCAGCCAAGATCGAACAGGGTGGACAGATACGCAGTATTTT
v_call: TRBV6-5; j_call: TRBJ2-1; clone_size: NA; d_call: NA; cdr3_aa: CASERPGLLNEQFF; cdr3_nt: TGTGCCAGCGAGCGTCCGGGACTCCTAAATGAGCAGTTCTTC
v_call: TRBV12-3/TRBV12-4; j_call: TRBJ1-1; clone_size: NA; d_call: NA; cdr3_aa: CASSFGRNTEAFF; cdr3_nt: TGTGCCAGCAGTTTTGGGCGGAACACTGAAGCTTTCTTT
v_call: TRBV7-8; j_call: TRBJ1-2; clone_size: NA; d_call: NA; cdr3_aa: CASSLAETNYGYTF; cdr3_nt: TGTGCCAGCAGCTTAGCGGAGACTAACTATGGCTACACCTTC
v_call: TRBV5-4; j_call: TRBJ1-1; clone_size: NA; d_call: NA; cdr3_aa: CASSEALMNTEAFF; cdr3_nt: TGTGCCAGCAGCGAGGCCCTAATGAACACTGAAGCTTTCTTT
v_call: TRBV3-1/TRBV3-2; j_call: TRBJ1-2; clone_size: NA; d_call: NA; cdr3_aa: CASSPGQPYGYTF; cdr3_nt: TGTGCCAGCAGCCCCGGACAGCCCTATGGCTACACCTTC
v_call: TRBV19; j_call: TRBJ1-4; clone_size: NA; d_call: NA; cdr3_aa: CASSPQENYEKLFF; cdr3_nt: TGTGCCAGTAGCCCACAGGAAAATTATGAAAAACTGTTTTTT